One sample yielded the 12 T cell receptor beta chains listed below, sequenced in a study of OX40 agonist ivuxolimab in advanced cancers. Library construction relied on the immunoSEQ multiplex PCR assay. Held by TCRdb, this immuneACCESS table contains in-frame sequences only and omits some clones. Under half of the omission traces to an unresolved V gene where checked; the cause of the rest is unknown. The sample table lists fewer than 75,000 clones, roughly 89% of them with a count of one. The leading ten clones occupy 2.5% to 3% of the sample. Sample: CD4+ or CD8+ T cells sorted from blood, taken in a trial of the OX40 agonist ivuxolimab. The receptors stem from an adult with an advanced solid tumor such as melanoma, head and neck, liver or kidney cancer.

The chain couples TRBV15 to TRBJ2-2; D gene unclear. V lost 2 bases and J 1 base, leaving 5 bases between the germline ends. CDR1 LNHNV and CDR2 YYDKDF come from the germline V gene (reference sequence). This CDR3 contains 14 residues. The CDR3 spells CATSRFKNTGELFF. DNA for the CDR3: TGTGCCACCAGCAGATTCAAGAACACCGGGGAGCTGTTTTTT.

This sequence joins TRBV6-6 and TRBJ2-1; tentatively, D is TRBD2 (7 bases). The germline gives CDR1 MNHNY, CDR2 SVGAGI (reference sequence). V gave up 6 bases and J gave up 9 bases, with 12 bases separating them. CDR3 length: 12 amino acids. CDR3 nucleotide sequence: TGTGCCAGCAGGAGGGGGGAGGGTGAGCAGTTCTTC. It specifies CASRRGEGEQFF.

The genes are TRBV29-1 and TRBJ2-3; the D gene is possibly TRBD1 (5 bases). Germline V gives CDR1 SQVTM, CDR2 ANQGSEA. V was cut by 8 bases and J by 4 bases, with 19 bases left in between. This CDR3 has 14 amino acids. CDR3 in amino acids: CSLLGPPGPDTQYF. The CDR3 region has the DNA TGCAGCCTGCTGGGGCCTCCCGGGCCAGATACGCAGTATTTT.

J is TRBJ2-7 and V is TRBV29-1; D not resolved. V lost 4 bases, J lost 5 bases, and 12 bases lay in between. CDR1 is SQVTM and CDR2 is ANQGSEA in the germline V gene. This CDR3 is 12 amino acids long. CDR3 region: CSVVGVDHEQYF. The CDR3 coding sequence is TGCAGCGTTGTTGGGGTGGACCACGAGCAGTACTTC.

This rearrangement joins TRBV5-6 to TRBJ2-5; the D gene is possibly TRBD2 (7 bases). Germline CDR1 is SGHDT and CDR2 is YYEEEE. Trimming left V 4 bases short and J 7 bases short, with 23 bases between. This CDR3 is 16 amino acids long. The CDR3 DNA sequence: TGTGCCAGCAGCCTGGCGGGCGCGGGGGCCAGAGGGACCCAGTACTTC. Encoded protein: CASSLAGAGARGTQYF.

The chain has TRBV28 and TRBJ2-2; D not resolved. CDR1 is MDHEN and CDR2 is SYDVKM in the germline V gene. The V and J ends lost 6 bases and 8 bases respectively, with 16 bases between them. CDR3 size: 14 residues. The CDR3 loop reads CASSPARARGELFF. The CDR3 DNA is TGTGCCAGCAGCCCCGCTAGGGCCCGTGGGGAGCTGTTTTTT. The variable domain in full, with the rest retrieved from reference TRBV28 and TRBJ2-2, is DVKVTQSSRYLVKRTGEKVFLECVQDMDHENMFWYRQDPGLGLRLIYFSYDVKMKEKGDIPEGYSVSREKKERFSLILESASTNQTSMYLCASSPARARGELFFGEGSRLTVL.

The chain joins TRBV18 to TRBJ2-5; 7 nucleotides line up with TRBD1. The J call may not be correct, given that the DNA end is closer to TRBJ2-7. The CDR3 is made up of 16 amino acids. The germline CDR1 and CDR2 sequences are KGHSH and LQKENI. CDR3 amino acids: CASSPPSQGLVYEQYF. CDR3 DNA: TGTGCCAGCTCACCACCTTCACAGGGGTTAGTCTACGAGCAGTACTTC.

CDR3 DNA sequence: TGCGCCAGCAGCTTGGGGTCCGTTATCCAAGAGACCCAGTACTTC. Its translation is CASSLGSVIQETQYF. The chain uses TRBV5-1 and TRBJ2-5; D uncertain. The CDR3 sequence is 15 residues long. Germline V gene lookup returns CDR1 SGHRS and CDR2 YFSETQ. V was shortened by 0 bases and J by 1 base, with 10 bases between the two germline ends.

The chain joins TRBV30 to TRBJ1-3; TRBD1 matches at 7 bases. V gave up 0 bases and J gave up 0 bases; unmatched junction bases: 14. Germline loops: CDR1 GTSNPN, CDR2 SVGIG (reference sequence). The CDR3 spans 19 residues. CDR3 region: CAWSVPPGQRTYSGNTIYF. The CDR3 DNA reads as TGTGCCTGGAGTGTTCCTCCGGGACAGAGGACTTACTCTGGAAACACCATATATTTT.

The chain couples TRBV30 to TRBJ1-2; D is unclear. Germline V CDR1 and CDR2: GTSNPN, SVGIG (reference sequence). V was cut by 3 bases and J by 4 bases, with 12 bases left in between. The CDR3 has 13 residues. The CDR3 reads CAWRRNDGYGYTF. In DNA, the CDR3 is TGTGCCTGGAGACGTAATGACGGCTATGGCTACACCTTC.

This clone was seen only once. This chain links TRBV6-1 with TRBJ1-2; 7 bases match TRBD1. Losses at the gene ends were 6 bases for V and 9 bases for J; bases not matched to a gene: 10. The CDR3 sequence is 13 residues long. Germline V lookup: CDR1 MNHNS, CDR2 SASEGT. The CDR3 DNA reads TGTGCCAGCAGAGGACCGGGACAGCCTCGCTACACCTTC. This gives the protein CASRGPGQPRYTF.

Note on this clone: An end of the junction differs from the germline gene, which may be a read error. The V gene is TRBV7-2, the J gene TRBJ2-5; 7 positions agree with TRBD2. From germline, CDR1 is SGHTA and CDR2 FQGNSA. The length of the CDR3 is 11 residues. CDR3 in amino acids: CASSLGAGDDF. The DNA for the CDR3 is TGTGCCAGCAGCTTAGGTGCGGGGGACGACTTC.